A selection of T cell receptor beta chains follows, all from one sample in a study of cytomegalovirus exposure and HLA in healthy donors. Sequencing used immunoSEQ multiplex PCR; TCRdb keeps in-frame clones, though not all of them. There are around 170,000 clones in the sample; around 80% occur only once, and around 1.4% lies in the top ten. Source material: PBMCs. These receptors were taken from a girl aged 5-17 years in good health and CMV-seropositive. Each CDR3 is given without its conserved first and last residue. Each record gives: V gene, J gene, CDR3 protein.

V gene: TRBV29-1; J gene: TRBJ2-1; CDR3 protein: SVLIAGLYQF
V gene: TRBV5-4; J gene: TRBJ1-2; CDR3 protein: ASSPTGAHGYT
V gene: TRBV10-1; J gene: TRBJ2-2; CDR3 protein: ASSPQGASGTGELF
V gene: TRBV12-2; J gene: TRBJ1-1; CDR3 protein: ASRSAGQGFTEAF
V gene: TRBV30; J gene: TRBJ2-5; CDR3 protein: AWNRYQETQY
V gene: TRBV5-8; J gene: TRBJ1-2; CDR3 protein: ASSPWDRSRYGYT
V gene: TRBV18; J gene: TRBJ2-7; CDR3 protein: ASSYGQGSSYEQY
V gene: TRBV7-9; J gene: TRBJ2-7; CDR3 protein: ASTSGVEQY
V gene: TRBV15; J gene: TRBJ1-2; CDR3 protein: ATSRGVPGGYGYT
V gene: TRBV30; J gene: TRBJ1-3; CDR3 protein: AWMRQLVSGNTIY
V gene: TRBV30; J gene: TRBJ2-1; CDR3 protein: AWSVRDEQF
V gene: TRBV27; J gene: TRBJ2-6; CDR3 protein: ASSYGSGANVLT
V gene: TRBV4-3; J gene: TRBJ2-7; CDR3 protein: ASSQESGGLLSYEQY
V gene: TRBV7-8; J gene: TRBJ2-1; CDR3 protein: ASSFEVSFKQF
V gene: TRBV2; J gene: TRBJ1-5; CDR3 protein: ASKTTGQVNQPQH
V gene: TRBV6-1; J gene: TRBJ2-3; CDR3 protein: ASSGGRVPPSTDTQY
V gene: TRBV5-4; J gene: TRBJ2-7; CDR3 protein: ASSLGAAGAAYEQY
V gene: TRBV29-1; J gene: TRBJ2-5; CDR3 protein: SVAPGGRETQY
V gene: TRBV20-1; J gene: TRBJ2-7; CDR3 protein: SAPGTYEQY
V gene: TRBV10-1; J gene: TRBJ2-1; CDR3 protein: ASSEGSLTSRFPNEQF
V gene: TRBV4-1; J gene: TRBJ2-3; CDR3 protein: ASSVRGDGTDTQY
V gene: TRBV5-1; J gene: TRBJ1-2; CDR3 protein: ASSLTRTGGLGYT